These 3 T cell receptor beta chains originate from one sample sequenced in a study of blood T cell repertoires in COVID-19. Produced via immunoSEQ multiplex PCR; TCRdb's table is partial and in-frame only. The table lists some 100,000 clones, 80% of them singletons. The sample comprised peripheral blood. The receptor set was obtained from an older woman with acute or convalescent COVID-19.

The chain combines TRBV3-1 (or the pseudogene TRBV3-2) with TRBJ2-2, with TRBD2 matching 7 bases. J gave up 5 bases and V 4 bases, and 7 bases lay outside the gene matches. The CDR3 sequence is 15 residues long. The germline V gene has CDR1 LGHDT and CDR2 YNNKEL (reference sequence). The CDR3 sequence: CASSLGLADTGELFF. The CDR3 DNA is TGTGCCAGCAGCCTGGGTCTAGCGGATACCGGGGAGCTGTTTTTT.

The chain carries TRBV6-5 and TRBJ1-4; D unclear. The germline CDR1 and CDR2 sequences are MNHEY and SVGAGI. Trimming took 6 bases from V and 0 from J, leaving 8 bases between them. CDR3 length equals 14 residues. The CDR3: CASRSVATNEKLFF. As DNA, the CDR3 is TGTGCCAGCAGAAGCGTTGCAACTAATGAAAAACTGTTTTTT.

The gene calls are TRBV30 and TRBJ2-5; no firm D call. Germline V gives CDR1 GTSNPN, CDR2 SVGIG (reference sequence). CDR3 length: 12 amino acids. V lost 1 base, J lost 1 base, and 4 bases lay in between. CDR3 amino acids: CAWSASQETQYF. The CDR3 DNA follows: TGTGCCTGGAGTGCTAGCCAAGAGACCCAGTACTTC.